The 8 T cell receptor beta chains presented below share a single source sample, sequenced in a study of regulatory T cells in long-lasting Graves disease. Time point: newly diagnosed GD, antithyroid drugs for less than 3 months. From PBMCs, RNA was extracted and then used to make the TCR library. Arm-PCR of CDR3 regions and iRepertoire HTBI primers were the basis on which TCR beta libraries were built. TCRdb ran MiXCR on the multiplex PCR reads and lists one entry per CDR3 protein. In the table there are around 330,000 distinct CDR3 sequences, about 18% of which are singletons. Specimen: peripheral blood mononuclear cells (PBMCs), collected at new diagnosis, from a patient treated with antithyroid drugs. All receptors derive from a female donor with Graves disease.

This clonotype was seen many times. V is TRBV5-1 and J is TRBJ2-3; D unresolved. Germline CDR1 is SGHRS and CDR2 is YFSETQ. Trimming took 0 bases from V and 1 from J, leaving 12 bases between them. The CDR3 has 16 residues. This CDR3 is CASSLVSISRTDTQYF. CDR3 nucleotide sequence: TGCGCCAGCAGCTTGGTTTCCATCTCTCGCACAGATACGCAGTATTTT.

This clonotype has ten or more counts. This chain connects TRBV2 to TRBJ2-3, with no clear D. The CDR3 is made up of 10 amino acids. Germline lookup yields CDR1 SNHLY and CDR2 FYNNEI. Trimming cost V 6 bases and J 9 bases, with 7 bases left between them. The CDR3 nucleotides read TGTGCCAGCAGGCTTAAGACGCAGTATTTT. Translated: CASRLKTQYF.

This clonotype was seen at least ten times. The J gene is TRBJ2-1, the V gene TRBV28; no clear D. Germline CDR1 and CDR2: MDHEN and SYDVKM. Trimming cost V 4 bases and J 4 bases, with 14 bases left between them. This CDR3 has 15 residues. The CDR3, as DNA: TGTGCCAGCAGTTCTGCAGGAGCCTTATACAATGAGCAGTTCTTC. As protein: CASSSAGALYNEQFF. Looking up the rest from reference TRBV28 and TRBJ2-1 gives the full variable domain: DVKVTQSSRYLVKRTGEKVFLECVQDMDHENMFWYRQDPGLGLRLIYFSYDVKMKEKGDIPEGYSVSREKKERFSLILESASTNQTSMYLCASSSAGALYNEQFFGPGTRLTVL.

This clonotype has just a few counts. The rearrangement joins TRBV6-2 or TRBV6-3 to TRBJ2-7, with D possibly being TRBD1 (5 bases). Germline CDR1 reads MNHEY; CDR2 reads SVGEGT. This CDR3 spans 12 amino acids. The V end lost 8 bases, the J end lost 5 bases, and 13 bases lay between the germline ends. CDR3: CASVDSLDEQYF. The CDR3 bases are TGTGCCAGCGTTGACAGCCTCGACGAGCAGTACTTC.

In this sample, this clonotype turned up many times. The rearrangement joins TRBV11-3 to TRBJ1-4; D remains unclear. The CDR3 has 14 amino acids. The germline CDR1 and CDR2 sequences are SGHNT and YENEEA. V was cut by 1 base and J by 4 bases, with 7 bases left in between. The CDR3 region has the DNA TGTGCCAGCAGCTTAGTAGGCTATAATGAAAAACTGTTTTTT. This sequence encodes CASSLVGYNEKLFF.

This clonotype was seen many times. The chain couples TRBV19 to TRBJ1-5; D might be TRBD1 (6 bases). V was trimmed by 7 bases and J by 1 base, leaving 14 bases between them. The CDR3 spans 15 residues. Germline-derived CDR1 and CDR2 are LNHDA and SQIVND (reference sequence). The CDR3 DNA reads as TGTGCCAGTAAGACACAGGGAGTCAGCAATCAGCCCCAGCATTTT. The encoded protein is CASKTQGVSNQPQHF.

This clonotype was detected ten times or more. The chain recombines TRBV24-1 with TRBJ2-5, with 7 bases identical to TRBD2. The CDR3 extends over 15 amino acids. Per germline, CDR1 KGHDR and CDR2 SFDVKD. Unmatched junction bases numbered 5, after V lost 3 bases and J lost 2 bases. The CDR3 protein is CATSDPSSGQETQYF. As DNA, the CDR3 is TGTGCCACCAGTGATCCCTCTAGCGGACAAGAGACCCAGTACTTC.

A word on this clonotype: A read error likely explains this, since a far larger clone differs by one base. The CDR3 reads CASSPIAGVETKYF. In nucleotides, the CDR3 is TGTGCCAGCTCACCAATAGCGGGAGTGGAGACCAAGTACTTC. This sequence joins TRBV18 and TRBJ2-3; 9 positions agree with TRBD2. Germline CDR1 KGHSH, CDR2 LQKENI. The CDR3 length is 14 residues. Using reference TRBV18 and TRBJ2-3 for the parts outside the CDR3, the full variable domain is NAGVMQNPRHLVRRRGQEARLRCSPMKGHSHVYWYRQLPEEGLKFMVYLQKENIIDESGMPKERFSAEFPKEGPSILRIQQVVRGDSAAYFCASSPIAGVETKYFGPGTRLTVL.